This is a list of T cell receptor beta chains from one sample in a study of vaccination and CD4 T cells after COVID-19. TCRdb fed the PCR reads into MiXCR, producing one record per CDR3 protein. The data hold about 5,200 distinct CDR3 sequences, with over 35% observed a single time. Their cognate antigens are unknown. Sequencing was carried out using CD4+ T cells from blood, cultured in vitro. Receptor source: a human donor who had recovered from COVID-19. Both conserved end residues are part of each CDR3. A D gene is named only where the DNA matches it firmly. Clone size is given for some rows only: seen once, a few or many times, or a class if the clone is expanded.

v_gene: TRBV7-9; d_gene: NA; abundance: few; j_gene: TRBJ2-4; CDR3aa: CASSLAQMGDVGIQYF; CDR3nt: TGTGCCAGCAGCTTAGCGCAGATGGGAGACGTTGGCATTCAGTACTTC
v_gene: TRBV19; d_gene: NA; abundance: few; j_gene: TRBJ2-7; CDR3aa: CASSVGPNTYEQYF; CDR3nt: TGTGCCAGTAGTGTGGGGCCAAACACCTACGAGCAGTACTTC
v_gene: TRBV19; d_gene: NA; abundance: NA; j_gene: TRBJ1-5; CDR3aa: CASSILVTQPQHF; CDR3nt: TGTGCCAGTAGTATTTTGGTTACCCAGCCCCAGCATTTT
v_gene: TRBV2; d_gene: NA; abundance: NA; j_gene: TRBJ2-4; CDR3aa: CASSREGLDRAKNIQYF; CDR3nt: TGTGCCAGCTCCCGCGAAGGCCTTGATAGAGCCAAAAACATTCAGTACTTC
v_gene: TRBV11-3; d_gene: NA; abundance: NA; j_gene: TRBJ2-1; CDR3aa: CASSPQSSYNEQFF; CDR3nt: TGTGCCAGCAGCCCTCAGAGCTCCTACAATGAGCAGTTCTTC
v_gene: TRBV15; d_gene: NA; abundance: NA; j_gene: TRBJ2-1; CDR3aa: CATSRVVGNYNEQFF; CDR3nt: TGTGCCACCAGCAGAGTGGTGGGGAACTACAATGAGCAGTTCTTC
v_gene: TRBV11-3; d_gene: NA; abundance: few; j_gene: TRBJ1-6; CDR3aa: CASSPNRERENSPLHF; CDR3nt: TGTGCCAGCAGCCCCAACCGGGAGAGAGAAAATTCACCCCTCCACTTT
v_gene: TRBV21-1; d_gene: NA; abundance: NA; j_gene: TRBJ2-1; CDR3aa: CASSKPLVGRANEQFF; CDR3nt: TGTGCCAGCAGCAAGCCACTAGTAGGGAGGGCCAATGAGCAGTTCTTC
v_gene: TRBV20-1; d_gene: TRBD1; abundance: NA; j_gene: TRBJ2-4; CDR3aa: CSTRQGSLAKNIQYF; CDR3nt: TGCAGTACCAGACAGGGGTCCCTAGCCAAAAACATTCAGTACTTC
v_gene: TRBV11-3; d_gene: NA; abundance: NA; j_gene: TRBJ1-1; CDR3aa: CAGTDRKNTEAFF; CDR3nt: TGTGCCGGGACGGACAGAAAGAACACTGAAGCTTTCTTT
v_gene: TRBV20-1; d_gene: NA; abundance: large; j_gene: TRBJ1-6; CDR3aa: CSASPDRHSPLHF; CDR3nt: TGCAGTGCTAGCCCGGACAGACATTCACCCCTCCACTTT
v_gene: TRBV20-1; d_gene: NA; abundance: NA; j_gene: TRBJ1-6; CDR3aa: CSASRRQGIIGENSPLHF; CDR3nt: TGCAGTGCTAGTCGGAGGCAGGGGATTATTGGGGAGAATTCACCCCTCCACTTT
v_gene: TRBV6-1; d_gene: TRBD2; abundance: few; j_gene: TRBJ2-1; CDR3aa: CASSSSGDNNEQFF; CDR3nt: TGTGCCAGCAGCTCTAGCGGGGACAACAATGAGCAGTTCTTC
v_gene: TRBV5-8; d_gene: TRBD2; abundance: NA; j_gene: TRBJ2-3; CDR3aa: CASSFPSGVSTDTQYF; CDR3nt: TGTGCCAGCAGCTTTCCTAGCGGGGTGAGCACAGATACGCAGTATTTT
v_gene: TRBV6-1; d_gene: NA; abundance: few; j_gene: TRBJ1-2; CDR3aa: CASGQNPNYGYTF; CDR3nt: TGTGCCAGTGGACAGAATCCTAACTATGGCTACACCTTC
v_gene: TRBV20-1; d_gene: TRBD1; abundance: NA; j_gene: TRBJ2-5; CDR3aa: CSALPGQGGETQYF; CDR3nt: TGCAGTGCTCTACCGGGACAGGGAGGAGAGACCCAGTACTTC
v_gene: TRBV7-7; d_gene: NA; abundance: few; j_gene: TRBJ2-5; CDR3aa: CASSFQEGETQYF; CDR3nt: TGTGCTAGCAGCTTTCAGGAGGGAGAGACCCAGTACTTC
v_gene: TRBV1; d_gene: NA; abundance: NA; j_gene: TRBJ1-1; CDR3aa: CTSSHGGGANTEAFF; CDR3nt: TGCACCAGCAGCCATGGTGGGGGCGCGAACACTGAAGCTTTCTTT
v_gene: TRBV4-1; d_gene: TRBD1; abundance: NA; j_gene: TRBJ1-2; CDR3aa: CASSLDRGHGYTF; CDR3nt: TGCGCCAGCAGCCTGGACAGGGGGCACGGCTACACCTTC
v_gene: TRBV6-1; d_gene: TRBD1; abundance: NA; j_gene: TRBJ1-1; CDR3aa: CASSRVTGGSTEAFF; CDR3nt: TGTGCCAGCAGTCGCGTTACAGGGGGCTCGACTGAAGCTTTCTTT
v_gene: TRBV19; d_gene: NA; abundance: NA; j_gene: TRBJ2-3; CDR3aa: CASSLGGYWFDTQYF; CDR3nt: TGTGCCAGTAGTTTGGGAGGATATTGGTTCGATACGCAGTATTTT
v_gene: TRBV6-1; d_gene: NA; abundance: NA; j_gene: TRBJ2-7; CDR3aa: CASSEQQNSYEQYF; CDR3nt: TGTGCCAGCAGTGAACAACAGAACTCCTACGAGCAGTACTTC
v_gene: TRBV12-3/TRBV12-4; d_gene: NA; abundance: NA; j_gene: TRBJ1-6; CDR3aa: CATGTGNSPLHF; CDR3nt: TGTGCCACCGGGACTGGGAATTCACCCCTCCACTTT
v_gene: TRBV6-1; d_gene: NA; abundance: hyperexpanded; j_gene: TRBJ1-1; CDR3aa: CASSVTRNTEAFF; CDR3nt: TGTGCCAGCAGCGTAACACGGAACACTGAAGCTTTCTTT
v_gene: TRBV6-1; d_gene: NA; abundance: NA; j_gene: TRBJ1-6; CDR3aa: CASSDRGNRSPLHF; CDR3nt: TGTGCCAGCAGTGACAGGGGAAATAGGTCACCCCTCCACTTT
v_gene: TRBV6-1; d_gene: NA; abundance: few; j_gene: TRBJ1-2; CDR3aa: CASRQANYGYTF; CDR3nt: TGTGCCAGCCGGCAGGCTAACTATGGCTACACCTTC
v_gene: TRBV19; d_gene: NA; abundance: NA; j_gene: TRBJ2-3; CDR3aa: CASSIGLALSTDTQYF; CDR3nt: TGTGCCAGTAGTATCGGGCTAGCCCTAAGCACAGATACGCAGTATTTT
v_gene: TRBV6-5; d_gene: TRBD2; abundance: NA; j_gene: TRBJ2-3; CDR3aa: CASSYSTGGGTDTQYF; CDR3nt: TGTGCCAGCAGTTACTCCACGGGAGGGGGAACAGATACGCAGTATTTT
v_gene: TRBV7-2; d_gene: TRBD1; abundance: few; j_gene: TRBJ2-2; CDR3aa: CASSLFGTGNTGELFF; CDR3nt: TGTGCCAGCAGCTTATTTGGGACAGGGAACACCGGGGAGCTGTTTTTT
v_gene: TRBV27; d_gene: TRBD1; abundance: NA; j_gene: TRBJ1-2; CDR3aa: CARRRQGAF; CDR3nt: TGTGCCAGAAGAAGACAGGGCGCCTTC
v_gene: TRBV5-1; d_gene: TRBD1; abundance: NA; j_gene: TRBJ2-7; CDR3aa: CASSTGTGNREYKLYEQYF; CDR3nt: TGCGCCAGCAGCACAGGGACAGGGAACCGGGAGTACAAGCTCTACGAGCAGTACTTC
v_gene: TRBV2; d_gene: NA; abundance: NA; j_gene: TRBJ1-2; CDR3aa: CASKDSMGGYTF; CDR3nt: TGTGCCAGCAAGGACTCGATGGGAGGCTACACCTTC
v_gene: TRBV4-2; d_gene: TRBD2; abundance: NA; j_gene: TRBJ2-3; CDR3aa: CASSDGAGGATDTQYF; CDR3nt: TGTGCCAGCAGCGACGGGGCGGGGGGAGCCACAGATACGCAGTATTTT
v_gene: TRBV27; d_gene: NA; abundance: few; j_gene: TRBJ1-2; CDR3aa: CASRTSGGKGGYTF; CDR3nt: TGTGCCAGCAGAACCTCCGGGGGGAAAGGAGGCTACACCTTC
v_gene: TRBV24-1; d_gene: NA; abundance: NA; j_gene: TRBJ1-2; CDR3aa: CATSENGGYTF; CDR3nt: TGCGCCACCAGTGAAAATGGGGGCTACACCTTC
v_gene: TRBV7-3; d_gene: NA; abundance: NA; j_gene: TRBJ2-1; CDR3aa: CASSLLVGDYNEQFF; CDR3nt: TGTGCCAGCAGCCTTTTAGTAGGGGACTACAATGAGCAGTTCTTC
v_gene: TRBV27; d_gene: NA; abundance: NA; j_gene: TRBJ2-7; CDR3aa: CASSLYTPDTRVLGSYEQYF; CDR3nt: TGTGCCAGCAGTTTATATACCCCCGATACAAGGGTACTGGGCTCCTACGAGCAGTACTTC
v_gene: TRBV18; d_gene: NA; abundance: few; j_gene: TRBJ1-1; CDR3aa: CASSPTTRNTEAFF; CDR3nt: TGTGCCAGCTCACCAACGACACGTAACACTGAAGCTTTCTTT
v_gene: TRBV24-1; d_gene: NA; abundance: NA; j_gene: TRBJ2-3; CDR3aa: CATSTMLGTDTQYF; CDR3nt: TGTGCCACCAGTACTATGCTGGGAACAGATACGCAGTATTTT
v_gene: TRBV20-1; d_gene: TRBD2; abundance: NA; j_gene: TRBJ2-3; CDR3aa: CSKTTGGMGGTDTQYF; CDR3nt: TGCAGCAAAACCACCGGGGGGATGGGAGGCACAGATACGCAGTATTTT
v_gene: TRBV20-1; d_gene: NA; abundance: few; j_gene: TRBJ2-3; CDR3aa: CSARVGIYTDTQYF; CDR3nt: TGCAGTGCTAGAGTGGGAATATACACAGATACGCAGTATTTT
v_gene: TRBV20-1; d_gene: NA; abundance: NA; j_gene: TRBJ1-1; CDR3aa: CSARDRQLNTEAFF; CDR3nt: TGCAGTGCTAGAGATAGACAGTTGAACACTGAAGCTTTCTTT
v_gene: TRBV20-1; d_gene: NA; abundance: few; j_gene: TRBJ2-7; CDR3aa: CSARGGRASYEQYF; CDR3nt: TGCAGTGCAAGGGGGGGCAGGGCCTCCTACGAGCAGTACTTC
v_gene: TRBV20-1; d_gene: NA; abundance: NA; j_gene: TRBJ2-6; CDR3aa: CSARQFSGANVLTF; CDR3nt: TGCAGTGCTCGACAGTTCTCTGGGGCCAACGTCCTGACTTTC
v_gene: TRBV20-1; d_gene: NA; abundance: few; j_gene: TRBJ1-6; CDR3aa: CSARERGERSSYNSPLHF; CDR3nt: TGCAGTGCTAGAGAGAGGGGCGAGCGGAGCTCCTATAATTCACCCCTCCACTTT
v_gene: TRBV5-1; d_gene: NA; abundance: few; j_gene: TRBJ1-6; CDR3aa: CASSQQGGNSPLHF; CDR3nt: TGCGCCAGCAGCCAACAGGGAGGAAATTCACCCCTCCACTTT
v_gene: TRBV20-1; d_gene: NA; abundance: few; j_gene: TRBJ1-1; CDR3aa: CSARDQTRARSEAFF; CDR3nt: TGCAGTGCTAGAGATCAAACACGGGCGCGTAGCGAAGCTTTCTTT
v_gene: TRBV30; d_gene: NA; abundance: large; j_gene: TRBJ2-1; CDR3aa: CAWSRDTSAYNEQFF; CDR3nt: TGTGCCTGGAGTCGGGACACCAGCGCCTACAATGAGCAGTTCTTC
v_gene: TRBV11-2; d_gene: NA; abundance: few; j_gene: TRBJ1-3; CDR3aa: CASSSSSGGPTIYF; CDR3nt: TGTGCCAGCAGCTCCTCCTCCGGGGGGCCCACCATATATTTT
v_gene: TRBV6-1; d_gene: TRBD1; abundance: NA; j_gene: TRBJ1-1; CDR3aa: CASRRDRGNTEAFF; CDR3nt: TGTGCCAGCCGACGGGACAGAGGAAACACTGAAGCTTTCTTT
v_gene: TRBV12-5; d_gene: NA; abundance: NA; j_gene: TRBJ2-3; CDR3aa: CASGLTQWVGDTQYF; CDR3nt: TGTGCTAGTGGTTTGACACAATGGGTGGGCGATACGCAGTATTTT
v_gene: TRBV24-1; d_gene: NA; abundance: NA; j_gene: TRBJ2-1; CDR3aa: CATSDSRGDEQFF; CDR3nt: TGTGCCACCAGTGACAGCAGGGGGGATGAGCAGTTCTTC